This T cell receptor (beta chain) was identified in a study of shared clonotypes between healthy human individuals. Here immunoSEQ multiplex PCR was the method, and the copy in TCRdb shows in-frame clones only, minus some. Of 700,000 or so clones in the sample, about two thirds were seen once. The CDR3 is 15 amino acids. J gave up 4 bases and V 4 bases, and 3 bases lay outside the gene matches. The V gene's germline CDR1 is SEHNR and CDR2 FQNEAQ (reference sequence). With respect to this clone: A much larger clonotype is one base distant, so this may be a read error. Other DNA variants within this sample encode the same CDR3.

This clonotype was sampled from a woman aged 30 to 39 in good health. The genes are TRBV7-9 and TRBJ2-1, with 11 bases lining up with TRBD2. Source material: memory CD4+ T cells sorted from blood. Subset described: CD45RA-negative fraction. The CDR3 DNA is TGTGCCAGCAGCTCGGGACTAGCGGTTTACAATGAGCAGTTCTTC. It codes for CASSSGLAVYNEQFF.